The T cell receptor beta chain under discussion was sequenced for a study of cytomegalovirus exposure and HLA in healthy donors (TCRdb year 2017). With regard to the full study: According to an earlier analysis of 550 to 700 of the donors, about 190 million T cells yielded 120 million or so unique TCR beta sequences and approximately 300 Gb of sequence data. On average, around 240,000 unique TCR beta nucleotide sequences were sequenced per donor among 398 genotyped donors of the cohort, with roughly 19% of those sequences being non-productive. Of the roughly 390 genotyped donors, 65% to 90% were placed in the genetic ancestry cluster associated with self-reported Caucasian donors. In addition to the first cohort of hundreds of subjects, a separate validation cohort of some 120 different subjects was used. Rather than using new phenotypic data, the later analysis identified candidate immune exposures from TCR beta sequences and from how often those sequences occurred across donors. The study aimed to test whether cataloging public T cell receptors could reveal signatures of past pathogen exposure. Both class I and class II loci were covered by HLA typing, at four-digit resolution. A later analysis re-analyzed previously published TCR beta repertoires from several hundred donors and added high-resolution HLA genotyping to study TCR occurrence patterns. Alongside the repertoire data, information on donor age, sex, ethnicity and CMV serostatus was compiled. An early release that covered roughly 600 HLA-typed donors contained around 300 gigabases of sequencing data and 85 million to 100 million unique TCR sequences. Genome-wide SNP genotypes for about 65% of the 666 donors were used in a later genetic analysis, which treated that subset as a discovery cohort. Every discovery cohort repertoire had been produced on one sequencing platform. Because of strong linkage in the cohort, 5 or 6 DR-DQ haplotypes were treated as single units for association and clustering. The number of donors typed differed by locus, with about 620-630 for A, B, C, DRB1 and DQB1, 522 for DQA1, under 610 for DPA1, and roughly 450 for DPB1. High-throughput TCR immunosequencing, statistical association of individual TCRs with disease status, and machine learning were combined to predict cytomegalovirus infection status. To decide whether each TCR beta V gene segment behaved as functional or pseudogenic, an earlier analysis of nearly 600 of the donors relied on high-throughput TCR beta sequencing. The study profiled the T cell repertoires of hundreds of subjects by immunosequencing and related them to cytomegalovirus serostatus.

In total, 666 healthy bone marrow donors made up the cohort. At the time of sampling, all cohort members were nominally healthy, though unrecorded immune exposures were likely present. The donor was CMV seronegative and belonged to the group of roughly 330 seronegative cohort members. A peripheral blood sample was collected from each donor, and TCR beta sequencing was performed on peripheral blood mononuclear cells. Genomic DNA was extracted from the blood cell samples with the Qiagen DNeasy Blood Extraction Kit. Libraries were built with the immunoSEQ multiplex PCR assay. For the multiplex PCR, a mixture combining 60 forward primers for TCR Vbeta segments and 13 reverse primers for TCR Jbeta segments was used. The CDR3 region of rearranged TCR beta genes was amplified from genomic DNA by a multiplex PCR assay. Amplified TCR beta libraries were sequenced as 87-base-pair reads on the Illumina HiSeq System. In the original analysis: In a later analysis, approximately 74 million unique TCR beta chains were counted across the 500 to 850 repertoires, and roughly 10 million of these chains were shared by at least two donors. To remove PCR and sequencing errors, raw reads were error-corrected and collapsed into unique sequences using a nearest-neighbor algorithm that merged closely related sequences. CDR3 sequences were aligned to IMGT reference sequences to assign V, D and J gene segments. For a sequence to be retained, a match of at least six nucleotides to both a V gene segment and a J gene segment was required. A rearrangement was called productive if the CDR3 had no stop codons and remained in frame with V and J, and every other rearrangement was called non-productive. Following IMGT convention, CDR3 was defined as the stretch from the second conserved V-encoded cysteine up to the conserved J-encoded phenylalanine. Sequences without an unambiguous match to a single V gene segment were excluded from the earlier analysis of approximately 560 of the donors. An earlier analysis of 550 to 650 of the donors classified V segments as functional when productive rearrangements were above 56.7% and as segregating when the standard deviation between donors was above 5%. A statistical classification framework was built to diagnose cytomegalovirus status from the catalog of TCR beta chain sequences. In a later analysis, V and J genes were assigned by comparing TCR nucleotide sequences against IMGT/GENE-DB human TR gene sequences. A later analysis assigned CDR3 sequences and most-parsimonious VDJ recombination scenarios with the TCRdist pipeline. In a later analysis, every TCR beta chain was defined by the combination of its CDR3 amino acid sequence and its V-gene family, and reads without a unique V-gene family were dropped. To address suspected cross-contamination and a sequencing artifact, a later analysis removed under 600 highly shared, low-generation-probability nucleotide sequences. In a later analysis, a clonal expansion index for each public chain was calculated from normalized within-repertoire ranks of inferred template counts. Generation probabilities in a later analysis came from a VDJ recombination model fitted to out-of-frame rearrangements, and those results were checked against IGoR. In a later analysis, TCR-TCR, TCR-HLA and TCR-CMV co-occurrence was scored with hypergeometric tests, and a repertoire-size bias correction was applied to TCR pairs. False discovery rates were estimated in a later analysis by permuting HLA or CMV assignments 20 times. A later analysis grouped co-occurring TCRs with DBSCAN, adding TCRdist sequence similarity when clustering within HLA-allele-positive subsets. Repertoires with fewer than 30,000 or more than 120,000 public chains, plus five repertoires with anomalous nucleotide sharing, were excluded from co-occurrence clustering. Entries here come from immuneACCESS through TCRdb and include only in-frame sequences with V and J called. Some clones fail to appear in such tables; in the studies checked, an unresolved V gene covers under half of the shortfall, and the cause of the remainder is unknown. V and J calls and clone size are copied from that table; D and trimming were computed from the DNA. The table for this sample lists 170,000 or so clones; 80% to 90% of them were counted only once. Clones ranked in the top ten supply 1.5% to 2% of the sample.

To note about this clone: Its specific antigen is unknown. At one boundary the junction diverges from the germline segment, which might be a read error.

What the research found in general, with its limitations: Because HLA typing was unavailable for some donors at each locus, only the typed subset was used in association tests. Correlated functional status among segregating V segments might be attributable to linkage disequilibrium, but an unknown experimental factor could not be ruled out. Only TCR beta chains were sequenced in this cohort, and the absence of alpha or paired-chain data limited detectable features. According to a later analysis, TCR association rates differed among HLA loci, with DRB1 alleles showing the most associated TCRs and HLA-C alleles showing the fewest. An earlier analysis of some 590 of the donors showed that most TCR beta V segments appeared in productive rearrangements either about 87% or about 30% of the time, which broadly matched IMGT annotations. V-gene and J-gene trimming of TCR beta chains was associated with a missense DCLRE1C variant in a later genetic analysis, and the association was replicated in an independent cohort. A further reported finding was that TCR beta sequences accurately predicted the HLA-A and HLA-B alleles for most subjects in the first cohort. In a later genetic analysis, fewer N-insertions in productive TCRs were reported among donors in an Asian-associated ancestry cluster than the approximately 630-donor mean. Sequencing depth was assumed to be roughly uniform across donors in the presence/absence analyses, though that assumption may not hold. Most TCR sequences were observed very rarely across donors, whereas some public TCRs were present in many individuals. Because counts were too low, about 17 rarely observed V segments, including chromosome 9 orphons, were excluded from the earlier analysis of several hundred of the donors. A group of highly shared sequence variants was considered likely to be a technical artifact of the sequencing pipeline. The 87-base-pair reads could not distinguish some IMGT-functional V segments, including TRBV6-2 and TRBV6-3, so those segments were excluded. Cytomegalovirus status was reported to be diagnosed by the classifier with high specificity and sensitivity in both the original and validation cohorts. The only immune exposure information available for the cohort was CMV serostatus. A later analysis reported that several top co-occurrence clusters appeared linked to parvovirus B19, influenza, CMV and Epstein-Barr virus. In a later analysis, HLA-associated TCR beta chains were found to be more clonally expanded and to have lower generation probabilities than equally common non-associated chains. Assigning TCR associations to individual alleles was difficult when HLA alleles, especially DR and DQ, strongly co-occurred. In the study, approximately 160 TCR beta chains were listed as associated with cytomegalovirus. The authors suggested that the approach could potentially be generalized to other disease states and immunological phenotypes. Three of the identified cytomegalovirus-associated TCR beta chains were confirmed in vitro to be specific for cytomegalovirus antigens. In a later analysis, most CMV-associated TCR beta chains were found to appear HLA-restricted, with HLA associations seemingly driven largely by CMV exposure. In a later analysis, some 17,000 TCR beta sequences were associated with specific HLA alleles at a false discovery rate of 0.05.

CDR1 and CDR2 are drawn from the germline V gene (reference sequence): SEHNR, FQNEAQ. From its cysteine to its phenylalanine, the CDR3 spans 17 amino acids. Only CDR3 DNA is held: 51 bases, read in frame from base 1. The sample consisted of PBMCs. The chain employs TRBV7-9 and TRBJ1-1, with TRBD1 matching 7 junction bases. The receptor comes from a woman in her late teens or twenties in good health and CMV-seronegative. CDR3 region: CSSSLGQGGMTNTEAFF. Here is the DNA: TGTTCCAGCAGCTTGGGCCAAGGGGGCATGACGAACACTGAAGCTTTCTTT.